This section outlines one T cell receptor (beta chain) sequence together with its context. Authors' processing steps: Cell counts per sample came from amplifying reference gene primers. Assay: immunoSEQ multiplex PCR; the TCRdb copy retains only in-frame clones and omits some. The V and J calls and clone size are taken from that table; D and trimming were inferred from the DNA. The sample records roughly 250,000 clones, approximately 85% being singletons. This entry belongs to a study of blood T cell repertoires in COVID-19. For the study at large: Samples of COVID-19 (acute and convalescent) were obtained from the United States, Italy and Spain. Sample material is recorded as cDNA or gDNA derived from T cells, B-cell-depleted T cells, or PBMCs.

Input material: peripheral blood. This receptor was obtained from a man aged 40-49 years with acute or convalescent COVID-19.

The CDR3 DNA sequence: TGTGCCAGCAGCAAAGAGGGCCCAGGGGTCTATGGCTACACCTTC. It specifies CASSKEGPGVYGYTF. V and J are TRBV21-1 and TRBJ1-2; the DNA was not used to check the table's D call, TRBD1. TRBV21-1 is a pseudogene. This CDR3 is built from 15 residues.